This T cell receptor (beta chain) emerged from a study of cytomegalovirus exposure and HLA in healthy donors. Study outcomes and limitations: Clusters of TCRs from the first cohort tended to co-occur in the 110 or so validation repertoires (as a later analysis found).

Germline V CDR1 and CDR2: GTSNPN, SVGIG (reference sequence). Trimming shortened V by 3 bases and J by 2 bases, and 17 bases separated the two germline ends. The CDR3 sequence is 15 residues long. Here immunoSEQ multiplex PCR was the method, and the copy in TCRdb shows in-frame clones only, minus some. The sample yields 150,000 to 200,000 clones, 84% seen once. To note about this clone: Antigen specificity is unknown.

The chain couples TRBV30 to TRBJ2-7, with a weak D call TRBD2 (6 bases). The receptor comes from a man aged 18 to 29 in good health and CMV-seropositive. The specimen sequenced was PBMCs. CDR3 sequence reads: CAWSHRVGGAYEQYF. The CDR3 coding sequence is TGTGCCTGGAGCCACCGGGTAGGAGGGGCCTACGAGCAGTACTTC.